This TCR beta chain was obtained from a study of cytomegalovirus exposure and HLA in healthy donors (dated by TCRdb to about 2017). Background on the whole study: An earlier analysis of some 600 of the donors reported around 280 Gb of sequence data and roughly 120 million unique TCR beta sequences obtained from about 179 million T cells. An early release that covered some 640 HLA-typed donors contained 250 to 350 gigabases of sequencing data and 65 million to 100 million unique TCR sequences. Of the approximately 400 genotyped donors, approximately 80% fell in the genetic ancestry cluster associated with self-reported Caucasian donors. The study aimed to test whether signatures of past pathogen exposure could be identified by cataloging public T cell receptors. Using immunosequencing, the study profiled T cell repertoires from around 670 subjects and related those repertoires to cytomegalovirus serostatus. In addition to the first cohort of approximately 650 subjects, a separate validation cohort of 120 different subjects was used. High-throughput TCR immunosequencing, statistical association of individual TCRs with disease status, and machine learning were combined to predict cytomegalovirus infection status. To study patterns of TCR occurrence, a later analysis re-analyzed previously published TCR beta repertoires from hundreds of donors and added high-resolution HLA genotyping. Rather than drawing on any new phenotypic data, the later analysis identified candidate immune exposures from TCR beta sequences and the way those sequences occurred across donors. An earlier analysis of 587 of the donors used high-throughput TCR beta sequencing to judge whether each TCR beta V gene segment behaved as functional or pseudogenic. Alongside the repertoire data, information on donor age, sex, ethnicity and CMV serostatus was compiled. A later genetic analysis used genome-wide SNP genotypes for about 55% of the 666 donors, treating that subset as a discovery cohort. Every repertoire in the discovery cohort had been generated on one and the same sequencing platform. Both class I and class II loci were covered by HLA typing, at four-digit resolution. The number of donors typed differed by locus, with about 629-630 for A, B, C, DRB1 and DQB1, 522 for DQA1, 600 to 610 for DPA1, and under 490 for DPB1. Four or five DR-DQ haplotypes were treated as single units for association and clustering because of strong linkage in the cohort. Among about 360 genotyped donors of the cohort, an average of around 240,000 unique TCR beta nucleotide sequences were sequenced per donor, approximately 20% of them non-productive.

This clone was observed a handful of times. Its antigen is still unknown. Qualities for individual bases were not recorded, and no much larger clone is one base off. Library construction relied on the immunoSEQ multiplex PCR assay. For the multiplex PCR, a mixture combining 60 forward primers for TCR Vbeta segments and 13 reverse primers for TCR Jbeta segments was used. The CDR3 region of rearranged TCR beta genes was amplified from genomic DNA by a multiplex PCR assay. On the Illumina HiSeq System, the amplified TCR beta libraries were sequenced as 87-base-pair reads. Under the source paper's analysis protocol: In a later analysis, 70 million to 95 million unique TCR beta chains were counted across the 500 to 850 repertoires, and roughly 10 million of these chains were shared by at least two donors. Raw reads were error-corrected and collapsed into unique sequences by a nearest-neighbor algorithm in which closely related sequences were merged to remove PCR and sequencing errors. To assign V, D and J gene segments, CDR3 sequences were aligned to IMGT reference sequences. Each retained sequence needed at least a six-nucleotide match to both a V gene segment and a J gene segment. Rearrangements were classified as productive when the CDR3 lacked stop codons and remained in frame with V and J, and all other rearrangements were classified as non-productive. Following IMGT convention, CDR3 was defined as the stretch from the second conserved V-encoded cysteine up to the conserved J-encoded phenylalanine. Sequences without an unambiguous match to a single V gene segment were excluded from the earlier analysis of approximately 600 of the donors. An earlier analysis of roughly 590 of the donors called V segments functional above 56.7% productive rearrangements and segregating when the between-donor standard deviation exceeded 5%. A statistical classification framework was developed to diagnose cytomegalovirus status using the catalog of TCR beta chain sequences. In a later analysis, TCR nucleotide sequences were compared against IMGT/GENE-DB human TR gene sequences so that V and J genes could be assigned. A later analysis assigned CDR3 sequences and most-parsimonious VDJ recombination scenarios with the TCRdist pipeline. In a later analysis, each TCR beta chain was defined by its CDR3 amino acid sequence together with its V-gene family, and reads without a unique V-gene family were excluded. A later analysis removed 592 highly shared, low-generation-probability nucleotide sequences to deal with suspected cross-contamination and a sequencing artifact. In a later analysis, a clonal expansion index for each public chain was calculated from normalized within-repertoire ranks of inferred template counts. In a later analysis, generation probabilities were computed with a VDJ recombination model fitted to out-of-frame rearrangements, and the resulting probabilities were checked against IGoR. Hypergeometric tests were used in a later analysis to score TCR-TCR, TCR-HLA and TCR-CMV co-occurrence, with a repertoire-size bias correction applied to the TCR pairs. A later analysis estimated false discovery rates by permuting HLA or CMV assignments 20 times. In a later analysis, co-occurring TCRs were grouped using DBSCAN, with TCRdist sequence similarity added in when clustering inside HLA-allele-positive subsets. For co-occurrence clustering, repertoires with fewer than 30,000 or more than 120,000 public chains were excluded, along with roughly five repertoires with anomalous nucleotide sharing. TCRdb retrieved this table from immuneACCESS and kept in-frame rearrangements only. Not all clones are present; in checked studies, unresolved V genes account for under half, and no reason is known for the remainder. V, J and clone size derive from that table, while D and trimming were established from the DNA sequence. The sample table contains 85,000 to 100,000 clones; only one count was recorded for around four fifths of them. The biggest ten clones account for around 5.6% of the sample.

The cohort was made up of 500 to 850 healthy bone marrow donors. All cohort members were sampled while nominally healthy, although unrecorded immune exposures were likely present. The donor tested CMV seropositive and was one of the 289 seropositive cohort members. A peripheral blood sample was provided by each donor, and peripheral blood mononuclear cells were used for TCR beta sequencing. Genomic DNA was extracted from the blood cell samples with the Qiagen DNeasy Blood Extraction Kit. Between the V and J ends, shortened by 2 bases and 4 bases respectively, the junction contains 12 bases. The CDR3 covers 15 residues, taking in both the cysteine and the phenylalanine. Kept here is only the CDR3 DNA, which spans 45 bases and is read in frame from base 1. From the germline V gene, CDR1 is MNHEY and CDR2 is SVGAGI. On the study overall, not on this receptor specifically: A later genetic analysis reported fewer N-insertions in productive TCRs among donors in an Asian-associated ancestry cluster than the approximately 670-donor mean. The study gave a list of about 160 TCR beta chains associated with cytomegalovirus. According to a later analysis, parvovirus B19, influenza, CMV and Epstein-Barr virus appeared linked to several top co-occurrence clusters. A later analysis found that HLA-associated TCR beta chains were more clonally expanded and had lower generation probabilities than equally common non-associated chains. A later analysis found that most CMV-associated TCR beta chains appeared HLA-restricted, with HLA associations seemingly driven largely by CMV exposure. Most TCR sequences were observed very rarely across donors, whereas some public TCRs were present in many individuals. Because HLA typing was missing for some donors at each locus, association tests included only the typed subset. Linkage disequilibrium might explain the correlated functional status among segregating V segments, but an unknown experimental factor could not be excluded. When HLA alleles, especially DR and DQ, strongly co-occurred, attributing TCR associations to individual alleles was difficult. A further reported finding was that TCR beta sequences accurately predicted the HLA-A and HLA-B alleles for most subjects in the first cohort. Three of the identified cytomegalovirus-associated TCR beta chains were confirmed in vitro to be specific for cytomegalovirus antigens. According to a later analysis, TCR association rates differed among HLA loci, with DRB1 alleles showing the most associated TCRs and HLA-C alleles showing the fewest. In a later genetic analysis, a missense DCLRE1C variant was associated with V-gene and J-gene trimming of TCR beta chains, and the association was replicated in an independent cohort. A cluster of highly shared sequence variants was judged likely to represent a technical artifact of the sequencing pipeline. For the cohort, immune exposure information was limited to CMV serostatus. A later analysis associated 16,951 TCR beta sequences with specific HLA alleles at a false discovery rate of 0.05. In this cohort, only TCR beta chains were sequenced, and detectable features were limited by the absence of alpha or paired-chain data. The authors suggested that the approach could potentially be extended to other disease states and immunological phenotypes. The 87-base-pair reads could not distinguish some IMGT-functional V segments, including TRBV6-2 and TRBV6-3, so those segments were excluded. In both the original and validation cohorts, the classifier was reported to diagnose cytomegalovirus status with high specificity and sensitivity. In an earlier analysis of approximately 600 of the donors, most TCR beta V segments were observed in productive rearrangements about 90% or about 30% of the time, broadly matching IMGT annotations. Sequencing depth was assumed to be roughly uniform across donors in the presence/absence analyses, though that assumption may not hold. Because counts were too low, seventeen rarely observed V segments, including chromosome 9 orphons, were left out of the earlier analysis of about 500 of the donors.

The rearranged segments are TRBV6-5 and TRBJ1-5; the D gene is perhaps TRBD1, from 6 matching bases. The receptor was isolated from a woman younger than 30 in good health and CMV-seropositive. The specimen sequenced was PBMCs. The CDR3 region has the sequence CASSYAGGQNQPQHF. The sequence in DNA is TGTGCCAGCAGTTACGCGGGGGGCCAAAATCAGCCCCAGCATTTT.